This TCR beta chain was found in a study of blood T cell repertoires in COVID-19. Background on the study: PBMCs, B-cell-depleted T cells, or T cells provided the cDNA or gDNA that made up the material.

The CDR3 consists of 15 residues. Germline loops: CDR1 SGHNT, CDR2 YYREEE (reference sequence). V dropped 1 base and J dropped 10 bases, with 15 bases sitting between them. Generated by immunoSEQ multiplex PCR, the TCRdb table keeps only in-frame clones and is missing some. Among about 380,000 clones listed, 81% were seen once. Sequenced sample: peripheral blood. This chain uses TRBV5-4 with TRBJ1-6; perhaps TRBD1 as D (6 bases). This sequence was found in a human donor with acute or convalescent COVID-19. The donor label of this sample is uncertain. CDR3 amino acids: CASSLMTGNSSPLHF. In DNA, the CDR3 is TGTGCCAGCAGCTTGATGACAGGAAACTCATCACCCCTCCACTTT.